This T cell receptor beta chain was obtained from a study of cytomegalovirus exposure and HLA in healthy donors (dated by TCRdb to about 2017). Regarding the study in general: An earlier analysis of under 600 of the donors reported roughly 270 Gb of sequence data and around 110 million unique TCR beta sequences from about 179 million T cells. Among 300 to 450 genotyped donors of the cohort, an average of about 240,000 unique TCR beta nucleotide sequences were sequenced per donor, around 20% of them non-productive. The study profiled the T cell repertoires of more than 500 subjects by immunosequencing and related them to cytomegalovirus serostatus. Four or five DR-DQ haplotypes were handled as single units for association and clustering because linkage in the cohort was strong. The study was designed to test whether signatures of past pathogen exposure could be identified by cataloging public T cell receptors. Typing coverage varied by locus: roughly 620-630 donors for A, B, C, DRB1 and DQB1; 522 for DQA1; about 590 for DPA1; approximately 450 for DPB1. Among the roughly 380 genotyped donors, around 81% belonged to the genetic ancestry cluster associated with self-reported Caucasian donors. Roughly 300 gigabases of sequencing data and approximately 80 million unique TCR sequences were included in an early release covering roughly 700 HLA-typed donors. A separate validation cohort of about 110 different subjects was used in addition to the roughly 620-subject first cohort. To predict cytomegalovirus infection status, the study combined high-throughput TCR immunosequencing, statistical association of individual TCRs with disease status, and machine learning. To study patterns of TCR occurrence, a later analysis re-analyzed previously published TCR beta repertoires from just over 650 donors and added high-resolution HLA genotyping. In an earlier analysis of over 550 of the donors, high-throughput TCR beta sequencing was used to judge whether each TCR beta V gene segment behaved as functional or pseudogenic. Rather than using new phenotypic data, the later analysis identified candidate immune exposures from TCR beta sequences and from how often those sequences occurred across donors. Every discovery cohort repertoire had been produced on one sequencing platform. A later genetic analysis took genome-wide SNP genotypes for about 65% of the 666 donors and used that subset as a discovery cohort. Class I and class II HLA loci were covered by the typing at four-digit resolution. Alongside the repertoire data, information on donor age, sex, ethnicity and CMV serostatus was compiled. The research as a whole found: Most CMV-associated TCR beta chains appeared to be HLA-restricted in a later analysis, and the HLA associations seemed to be driven largely by CMV exposure. Because counts were too low, roughly 17 rarely observed V segments, including chromosome 9 orphons, were left out of the earlier analysis of about 620 of the donors. In a later analysis, several top co-occurrence clusters were reported to appear linked to parvovirus B19, influenza, CMV and Epstein-Barr virus. The cohort was sequenced for TCR beta chains only, and without alpha or paired-chain data the features that could be detected were limited. Some IMGT-functional V segments, including TRBV6-2 and TRBV6-3, could not be distinguished by the 87-base-pair reads and were therefore excluded. In a later analysis, some 18,000 TCR beta sequences were associated with specific HLA alleles at a false discovery rate of 0.05. Roughly uniform sequencing depth across donors was assumed in presence/absence analyses, although this assumption may not hold. In an earlier analysis of roughly 560 of the donors, most TCR beta V segments were observed in productive rearrangements about 90% or about 30% of the time, broadly matching IMGT annotations. Linkage disequilibrium might explain the correlated functional status among segregating V segments, but an unknown experimental factor could not be ruled out. A further reported finding was that TCR beta sequences accurately predicted the HLA-A and HLA-B alleles for most subjects in the first cohort. A few of the identified cytomegalovirus-associated TCR beta chains were confirmed in vitro to be specific for cytomegalovirus antigens. Most TCR sequences were observed very rarely across donors, whereas some public TCRs were present in many individuals. For the cohort, immune exposure information was limited to CMV serostatus. Because some donors lacked HLA typing at each locus, the association tests relied only on the typed subset. Compared with the approximately 700-donor mean, donors in an Asian-associated ancestry cluster had fewer N-insertions in productive TCRs, according to a later genetic analysis. A cluster of highly shared sequence variants was judged likely to represent a technical artifact of the sequencing pipeline. When HLA alleles, especially DR and DQ, strongly co-occurred, TCR associations were difficult to assign to individual alleles. A later analysis found that TCR association rates varied across HLA loci, with DRB1 alleles showing the most associated TCRs and HLA-C alleles the fewest. A total of 150 to 200 TCR beta chains were listed by the study as associated with cytomegalovirus. V-gene and J-gene trimming of TCR beta chains was associated with a missense DCLRE1C variant in a later genetic analysis, and the association was replicated in an independent cohort. In a later analysis, HLA-associated TCR beta chains were found to be more clonally expanded and to have lower generation probabilities than equally common non-associated chains. The authors suggested that the approach could potentially be generalized to other disease states and immunological phenotypes. The classifier was reported to diagnose cytomegalovirus status with high specificity and sensitivity in both the original and validation cohorts.

Library preparation employed the immunoSEQ multiplex PCR assay. A mixture of 60 forward primers for TCR Vbeta segments and 13 reverse primers for TCR Jbeta segments was used in the multiplex PCR. A multiplex PCR assay on genomic DNA amplified the CDR3 region of rearranged TCR beta genes. The amplified TCR beta libraries were sequenced on the Illumina HiSeq System as 87-base-pair reads. In the authors' own workflow: A later analysis counted about 80 million unique TCR beta chains across the 666 repertoires, and around 9.9 million of these chains were shared by at least two donors. Raw reads were error-corrected and collapsed into unique sequences with a nearest-neighbor algorithm that merged closely related sequences to remove PCR and sequencing errors. CDR3 sequences were aligned to IMGT reference sequences to assign V, D and J gene segments. For a sequence to be retained, at least a six-nucleotide match to both a V gene segment and a J gene segment was required. Rearrangements were classified as productive when the CDR3 lacked stop codons and remained in frame with V and J, and all other rearrangements were classified as non-productive. CDR3 was defined according to IMGT convention as the region running from the second conserved V-encoded cysteine to the conserved J-encoded phenylalanine. In an earlier analysis of just under 600 of the donors, sequences lacking an unambiguous match to a single V gene segment were excluded. An earlier analysis of about 600 of the donors called V segments functional above 56.7% productive rearrangements and segregating when the between-donor standard deviation exceeded 5%. To diagnose cytomegalovirus status from the catalog of TCR beta chain sequences, a statistical classification framework was built. In a later analysis, V and J genes were assigned by comparing TCR nucleotide sequences against IMGT/GENE-DB human TR gene sequences. Using the TCRdist pipeline, a later analysis assigned CDR3 sequences along with most-parsimonious VDJ recombination scenarios. In a later analysis, each TCR beta chain was defined by its CDR3 amino acid sequence together with its V-gene family, and reads without a unique V-gene family were excluded. To address suspected cross-contamination and a sequencing artifact, a later analysis removed 450 to 700 highly shared, low-generation-probability nucleotide sequences. A later analysis calculated a clonal expansion index for each public chain from normalized within-repertoire ranks of inferred template counts. In a later analysis, generation probabilities were computed using a VDJ recombination model fitted to out-of-frame rearrangements, and the results were checked against IGoR. In a later analysis, hypergeometric tests were used to score TCR-TCR, TCR-HLA and TCR-CMV co-occurrence, with a repertoire-size bias correction applied to TCR pairs. A later analysis estimated false discovery rates by permuting HLA or CMV assignments 20 times. In a later analysis, co-occurring TCRs were grouped with DBSCAN, and TCRdist sequence similarity was added when clustering was performed within HLA-allele-positive subsets. Co-occurrence clustering excluded repertoires with fewer than 30,000 or more than 120,000 public chains, plus five with anomalous nucleotide sharing. The source is immuneACCESS, and TCRdb retained only in-frame sequences with V and J called. Part of the clones is not carried over; for the studies checked, unresolved V genes explain less than half of this, and the remainder is unexplained. The DNA gave D and trimming, while V, J and clone size come from that table. The sample table contains more than 95,000 clones; only one count was recorded for roughly a tenth of them. The ten largest clones represent less than 6% of the sample.

The cohort comprised fewer than 750 healthy bone marrow donors. All cohort members were sampled while nominally healthy, although unrecorded immune exposures were likely present. The donor tested CMV seropositive, placing the donor among the 289 seropositive members of the cohort. A peripheral blood sample was provided by each donor, and peripheral blood mononuclear cells were used for TCR beta sequencing. The Qiagen DNeasy Blood Extraction Kit was used to extract genomic DNA from the blood cell samples. In its sample, this clone was seen a few times. Its antigen is unknown. Base-call qualities are not available, and no considerably larger clone is one nucleotide away. The CDR3, cysteine through phenylalanine, is 13 amino acids long. The read is trimmed to its CDR3 DNA, 39 bases read in frame from base 1. The germline V gene gives CDR1 as SNHLY and CDR2 as FYNNEI. V loses 6 bases at its end and J loses 8 bases; junction bases beyond the gene matches: 5.

This TCR was sampled from a man aged 35-49 years in good health and CMV-seropositive. The chain is encoded by TRBV2 joined to TRBJ2-1, and 9 junctional nucleotides match TRBD1. Input material: PBMCs. The DNA is as follows: TGTGCCAGCAGAGCTACAGGGGGCGATGAGCAGTTCTTC. Its translation reads: CASRATGGDEQFF.